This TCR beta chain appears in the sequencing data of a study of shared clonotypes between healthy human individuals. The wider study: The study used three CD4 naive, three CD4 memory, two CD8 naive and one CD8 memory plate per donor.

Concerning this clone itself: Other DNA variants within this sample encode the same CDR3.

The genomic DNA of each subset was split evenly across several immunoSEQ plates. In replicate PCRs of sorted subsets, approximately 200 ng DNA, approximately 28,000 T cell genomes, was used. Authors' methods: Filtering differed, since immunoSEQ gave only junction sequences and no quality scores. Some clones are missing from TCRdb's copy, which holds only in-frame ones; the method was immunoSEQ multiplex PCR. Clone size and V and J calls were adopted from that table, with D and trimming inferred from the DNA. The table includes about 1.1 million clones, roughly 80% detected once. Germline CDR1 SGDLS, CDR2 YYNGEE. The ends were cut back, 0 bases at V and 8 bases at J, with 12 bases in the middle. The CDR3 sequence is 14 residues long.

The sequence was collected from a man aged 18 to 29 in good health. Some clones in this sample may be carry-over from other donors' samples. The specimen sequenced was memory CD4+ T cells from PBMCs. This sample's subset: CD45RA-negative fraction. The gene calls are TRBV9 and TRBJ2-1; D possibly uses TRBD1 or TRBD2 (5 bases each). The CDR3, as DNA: TGTGCCAGCAGCGTAGGGGCTAGAGGGGATGAGCAGTTCTTC. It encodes CASSVGARGDEQFF.